The source of this T cell receptor (beta chain) is a study of blood T cells in healthy people across ages. Trimming took 8 bases from V and 7 from J; bases not matched to a gene: 6. This CDR3 contains 13 residues. Through a sample-barcoded 5' primer and a J-beta primer mix, a second PCR was run for roughly 6 to 11 cycles. MiXCR, run by TCRdb on the 5' RACE reads, gives a single entry per CDR3 protein. The sample carries 800,000 to 950,000 distinct CDR3 sequences, about 28% recorded once. The sample was also reused in another study, on T cells of mothers and their children.

This receptor was taken from a woman aged 35 to 49 in good health. This chain links TRBV12-3 or TRBV12-4 with TRBJ1-4; TRBD1 matches at 8 bases. Sequences were obtained from blood. The CDR3 DNA follows: TGTGCCAGCGCCGGGACAGGTACTGAAAAACTGTTTTTT. Translation: CASAGTGTEKLFF.